This T cell receptor (beta chain) was sequenced for a study of glioma-infiltrating T cells. Study results and limitations: Tissue and blood shared very few CDR3 sequences. Gliomas, especially low-grade, showed above-expected tissue-blood divergence; non-neoplastic patients showed below.

The iRepertoire nested amplicon-rescue multiplex PCR amplified TCR alpha and beta CDR3s from RNA. Input was roughly 85-400 ng of tissue mRNA or PBMC total RNA. MiXCR was run by TCRdb on the multiplex PCR reads, yielding one entry per CDR3 protein. The profile covers approximately 120,000 distinct CDR3 sequences, with 20% to 25% appearing a single time and approximately 16% taken by the ten largest. This clonotype was counted at least ten times. Its antigen is not identified. Trimming left V 1 base short and J 0 bases short, with 10 bases between. The V gene's germline CDR1 is MGHRA and CDR2 YSYEKL. The CDR3 is 15 residues long.

Sequencing was performed on glioma tissue, nonneoplastic brain tissue, or PBMCs (not recorded which). The chain joins TRBV4-1 to TRBJ2-7; TRBD2 is a possible D gene (6 bases). This sequence was found in a human donor with low-grade glioma or glioblastoma, undergoing nonglioma brain surgery, or in good health (not recorded which). The CDR3 nucleotides are TGCGCCAGCAGCCAAGCTCACGGGAGCTCCTACGAGCAGTACTTC. It encodes CASSQAHGSSYEQYF.